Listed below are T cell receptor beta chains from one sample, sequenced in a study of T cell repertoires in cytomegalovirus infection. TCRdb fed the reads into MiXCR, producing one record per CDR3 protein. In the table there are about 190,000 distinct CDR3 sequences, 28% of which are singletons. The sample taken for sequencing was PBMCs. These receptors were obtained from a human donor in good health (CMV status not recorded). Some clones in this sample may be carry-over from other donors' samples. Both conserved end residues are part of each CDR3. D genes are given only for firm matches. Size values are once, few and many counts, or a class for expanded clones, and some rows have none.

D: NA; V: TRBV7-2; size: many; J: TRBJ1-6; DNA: TGTGCCAGCAGCCCTAGGCTCAATTCACCCCTCCACTTT; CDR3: CASSPRLNSPLHF
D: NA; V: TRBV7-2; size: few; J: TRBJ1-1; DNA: TGTGCCAGCAGCCTTCGGGTCGGGGGCACTGAAGCTTTCTTT; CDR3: CASSLRVGGTEAFF
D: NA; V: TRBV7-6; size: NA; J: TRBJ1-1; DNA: TGTGCCAGCAGCTTAGCACGAAGGGGTTTAGGACACCTGAACACTGAAGCTTTCTTT; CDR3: CASSLARRGLGHLNTEAFF
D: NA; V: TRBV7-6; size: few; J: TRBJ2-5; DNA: TGTGCCAGCAGCTTAGCGCAAACGGAGACCCAGTACTTC; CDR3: CASSLAQTETQYF
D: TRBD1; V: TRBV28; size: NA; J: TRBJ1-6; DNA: TGTGCCAGCAGTTTGGGGACAGGGGTAGGCTCCTATAATTCACCCCTCCACTTT; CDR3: CASSLGTGVGSYNSPLHF
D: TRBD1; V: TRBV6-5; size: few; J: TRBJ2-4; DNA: TGTGCCAGCAGCGGGGGACAGGGTCTACAAAACATTCAGTACTTC; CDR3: CASSGGQGLQNIQYF
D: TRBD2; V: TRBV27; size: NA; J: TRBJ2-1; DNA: TGTGCCAGCGCCTTTGTCGCGGGGGGCGGCGATGAGCAGTTCTTC; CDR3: CASAFVAGGGDEQFF
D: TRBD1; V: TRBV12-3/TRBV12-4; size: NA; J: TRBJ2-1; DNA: TGTGCCAGCTGTGGGGACAGGGGGTACAATGAGCAGTTCTTC; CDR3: CASCGDRGYNEQFF
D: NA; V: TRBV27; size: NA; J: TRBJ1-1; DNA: TGTGCCAGCAGTCTCGGGACAAACGTTGCGAACACTGAAGCTTTCTTT; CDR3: CASSLGTNVANTEAFF
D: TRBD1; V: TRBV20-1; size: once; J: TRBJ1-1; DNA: TGCAGTGCTAGCCGACAGGGCCTGAACACTGAAGCTTTCTTT; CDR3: CSASRQGLNTEAFF
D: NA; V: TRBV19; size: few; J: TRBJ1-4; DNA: TGTGCCAGTAGGGATGCAGGGGATCCTAATGAAAAACTGTTTTTT; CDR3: CASRDAGDPNEKLFF
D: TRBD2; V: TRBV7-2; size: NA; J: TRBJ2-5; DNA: TGTGCCAGCAGCTTGAACGGGGGGACGGAGACCCAGTACTTC; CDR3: CASSLNGGTETQYF
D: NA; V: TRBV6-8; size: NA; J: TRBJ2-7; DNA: TGTGCCAGCCACATGGGTGATCGCGCGACCGAGCAGTACTTC; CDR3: CASHMGDRATEQYF
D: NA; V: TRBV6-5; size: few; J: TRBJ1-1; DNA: TGTGCCAGCAGTTACGACGGAATGAACACTGAAGCTTTCTTT; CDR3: CASSYDGMNTEAFF
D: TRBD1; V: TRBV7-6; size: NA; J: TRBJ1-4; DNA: TGTGCCAGCAGATTAGCCAGGGGGCATGAAAAACTGTTTTTT; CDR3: CASRLARGHEKLFF
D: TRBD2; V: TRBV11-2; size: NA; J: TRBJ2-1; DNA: TGTGCCAGCAGCTTAGAAGGACTAGCGGGGGGTGAGCAGTTCTTC; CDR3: CASSLEGLAGGEQFF
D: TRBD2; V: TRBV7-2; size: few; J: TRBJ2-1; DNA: TGTGCCAGCAGCTTAGAGAGGGGCGGGGGGCCTGGAGTAAATGAGCAGTTCTTC; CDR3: CASSLERGGGPGVNEQFF
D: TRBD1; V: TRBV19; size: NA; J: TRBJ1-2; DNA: TGTGCCAGTAACCCATCCCGGGACAGCTATGGCTACACCTTC; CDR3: CASNPSRDSYGYTF
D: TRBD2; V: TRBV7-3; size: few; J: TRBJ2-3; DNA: TGTGCCAGCAGCTTAAGGGGACTAGCGGCGAGCACAGATACGCAGTATTTT; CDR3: CASSLRGLAASTDTQYF
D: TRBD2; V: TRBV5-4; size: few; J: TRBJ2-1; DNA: TGTGCCAGCAGCTCGGGGGGGCGATCCTACAATGAGCAGTTCTTC; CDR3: CASSSGGRSYNEQFF
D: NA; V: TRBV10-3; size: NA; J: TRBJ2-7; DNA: TGTGCCATCAGTGACAGGAGCAGCTCCTACGAGCAGTACTTC; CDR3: CAISDRSSSYEQYF
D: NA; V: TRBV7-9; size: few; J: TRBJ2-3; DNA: TGTGCCAGCAGCCCTCCCCCACCAGGGGCCACAGATACGCAGTATTTT; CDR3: CASSPPPPGATDTQYF
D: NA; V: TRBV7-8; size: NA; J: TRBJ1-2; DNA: TGTGCCAGCAGCTTACAAGCGGTCGGGACTAACTATGGCTACACCTTC; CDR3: CASSLQAVGTNYGYTF
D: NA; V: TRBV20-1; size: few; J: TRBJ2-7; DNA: TGCAGTGTTAGAGATCTCTCGGGATACGAGCAGTACTTC; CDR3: CSVRDLSGYEQYF
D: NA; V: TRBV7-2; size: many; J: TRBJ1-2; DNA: TGTGCCAGCAGCTTTGTACAGCGTAGAGATGGCTACACCTTC; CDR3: CASSFVQRRDGYTF
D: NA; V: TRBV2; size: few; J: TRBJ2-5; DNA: TGTGCCAGCAGTGAAATGGCAGCCCTTAATTTC; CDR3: CASSEMAALNF
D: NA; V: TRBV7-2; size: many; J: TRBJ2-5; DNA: TGTGCCAGCAGCCTCTCCTCCCTAGGGACCCAGTACTTC; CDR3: CASSLSSLGTQYF
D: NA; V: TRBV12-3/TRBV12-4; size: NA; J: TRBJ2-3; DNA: TGTGCCAGCAGCTATCGGACAGAGACAGATACGCAGTATTTT; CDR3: CASSYRTETDTQYF
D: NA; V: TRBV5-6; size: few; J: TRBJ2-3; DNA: TGTGCCAGCAGCTGGGACCGCACAGATACGCAGTATTTT; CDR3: CASSWDRTDTQYF
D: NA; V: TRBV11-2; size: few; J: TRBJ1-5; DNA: TGTGCCAGCAGCTTAGGGGACTCCCCAGCCCAGCATTTT; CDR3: CASSLGDSPAQHF
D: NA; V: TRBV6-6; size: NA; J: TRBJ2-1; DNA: TGTGCCAGCAGCTCCCAAACCGTGGGGACTCCTGGCAATGAGCAGTTCTTC; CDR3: CASSSQTVGTPGNEQFF
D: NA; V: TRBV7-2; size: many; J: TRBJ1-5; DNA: TGTGCCAGCAGCACCCGACAGGCTAGCAATCAGCCCCAGCATTTT; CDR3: CASSTRQASNQPQHF
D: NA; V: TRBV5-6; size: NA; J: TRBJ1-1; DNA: TGTGCCAGCAGCTTGAGGCAGGTTAGTGAAGCTTTCTTT; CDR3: CASSLRQVSEAFF
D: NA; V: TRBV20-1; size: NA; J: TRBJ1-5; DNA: TGCAGTGCTAGACAGGGGACTCAGCCCCAGCATTTT; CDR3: CSARQGTQPQHF
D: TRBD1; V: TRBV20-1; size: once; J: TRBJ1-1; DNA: TGCAGTGCTAGATGGGACAGGGGGGAAGGTTGGAGCACTGAAGCTTTCTTT; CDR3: CSARWDRGEGWSTEAFF
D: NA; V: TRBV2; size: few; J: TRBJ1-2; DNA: TGTGCCAGCATGGGAGGCTACACCTTC; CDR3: CASMGGYTF
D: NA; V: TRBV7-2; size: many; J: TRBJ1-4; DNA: TGTGCCAGCAGCTTAAGAGAAGGGGGAGGAGAAAAACTGTTTTTT; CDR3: CASSLREGGGEKLFF